Listed here is a single T cell receptor (beta chain). This specimen belongs to a study of identical twins. Trimming cost V 4 bases and J 3 bases, with 16 bases left between them. CDR1 and CDR2 from the germline V gene are LGHNA and YNFKEQ. The CDR3 contains 16 residues. TCRdb called the 5' RACE reads again in MiXCR, with one record for every CDR3 protein. The data show 500,000 to 550,000 distinct CDR3 sequences, about 22% seen once. Separately, the same data were catalogued under a study of yellow fever vaccine responses in identical twins.

This chain connects TRBV4-2 to TRBJ2-1; weak D call: TRBD1 (6 bases). The sequencing input was CD4+ T cells sorted from blood. This TCR derives from a woman under 30 in good health. CDR3 amino acids: CASSPRRTEIYNEQFF. The CDR3 region has the DNA TGTGCCAGCAGCCCTCGTAGGACAGAGATCTACAATGAGCAGTTCTTC.